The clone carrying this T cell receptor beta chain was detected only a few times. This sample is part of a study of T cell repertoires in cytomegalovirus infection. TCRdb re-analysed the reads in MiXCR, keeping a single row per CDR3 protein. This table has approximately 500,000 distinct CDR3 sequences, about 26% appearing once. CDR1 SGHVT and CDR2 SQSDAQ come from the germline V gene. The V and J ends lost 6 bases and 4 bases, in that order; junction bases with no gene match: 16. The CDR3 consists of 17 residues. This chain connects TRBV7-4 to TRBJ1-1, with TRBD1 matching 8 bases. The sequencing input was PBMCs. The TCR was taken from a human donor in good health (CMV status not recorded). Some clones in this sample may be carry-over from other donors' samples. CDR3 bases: TGTGCCAGCAGAACCTCCGGGACAGGTCGAAGTGGCACTGAAGCTTTCTTT. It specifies CASRTSGTGRSGTEAFF.